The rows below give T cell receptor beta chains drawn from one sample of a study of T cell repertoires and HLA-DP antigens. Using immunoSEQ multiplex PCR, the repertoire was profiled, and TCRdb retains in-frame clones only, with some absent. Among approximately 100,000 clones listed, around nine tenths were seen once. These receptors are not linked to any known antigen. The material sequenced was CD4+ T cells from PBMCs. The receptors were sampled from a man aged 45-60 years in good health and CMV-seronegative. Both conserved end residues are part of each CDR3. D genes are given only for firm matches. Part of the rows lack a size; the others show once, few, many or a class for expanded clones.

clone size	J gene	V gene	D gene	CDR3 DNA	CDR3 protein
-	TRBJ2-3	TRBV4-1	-	TGCGCCAGCAGCCAAACTATCAGACTGGATAGCACAGATACGCAGTATTTT	CASSQTIRLDSTDTQYF
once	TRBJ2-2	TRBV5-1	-	TGCGCCAGCAGCTTACAGGGGAGGTCCGGGGAGCTGTTTTTT	CASSLQGRSGELFF
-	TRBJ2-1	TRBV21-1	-	TGTGCCAGCAGCAAAGAGGGTCTAGCGGGACATCCCTACAATGAGCAGTTCTTC	CASSKEGLAGHPYNEQFF
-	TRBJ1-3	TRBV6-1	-	TGTGCCAGCAGGACAGGCTCAAACACCATATATTTT	CASRTGSNTIYF
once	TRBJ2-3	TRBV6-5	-	TGTGCCAGCAGTTACTGGGCGGGGGCGGGCACAGATACGCAGTATTTT	CASSYWAGAGTDTQYF
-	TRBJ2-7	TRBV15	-	TGTGCCACCAGCAGACAGACCCACGAGCAGTACTTC	CATSRQTHEQYF
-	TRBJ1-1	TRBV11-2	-	TGTGCCAGCAACACCAGGGGCGTGAACACTGAAGCTTTCTTT	CASNTRGVNTEAFF
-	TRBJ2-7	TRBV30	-	TGTGCCTGGGAAGGACTCTACGAGCAGTACTTC	CAWEGLYEQYF
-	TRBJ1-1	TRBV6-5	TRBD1	TGTGCCAGCAGTTACTCGTGGACAGGCAACACTGAAGCTTTCTTT	CASSYSWTGNTEAFF
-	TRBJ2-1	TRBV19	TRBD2	TGTGCCAGTAGTATTCAGGGGACTAGCCTTCGGAATGAGCAGTTCTTC	CASSIQGTSLRNEQFF
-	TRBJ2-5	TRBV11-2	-	TGTGCCAGCAGCCGACAGACTAGTGTAGAGACCCAGTACTTC	CASSRQTSVETQYF
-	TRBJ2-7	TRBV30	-	TGTGCCTGGAACGAGGGGACCTACGAGCAGTACTTC	CAWNEGTYEQYF
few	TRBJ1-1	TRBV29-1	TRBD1	TGCAGCGGGAGGGACAGAATGAACACTGAAGCTTTCTTT	CSGRDRMNTEAFF
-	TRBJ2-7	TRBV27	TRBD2	TGTGCCACCGGAGCCCTAGTAGCGGGAGGCGAGCAGTACTTC	CATGALVAGGEQYF
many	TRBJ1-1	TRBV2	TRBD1	TGTGCCAGCAGTGACCGAGGACAGGTCACAGCTGAAGCTTTCTTT	CASSDRGQVTAEAFF
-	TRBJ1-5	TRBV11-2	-	TGTGCCAGCAGCTTAAACAACAATCAGCCCCAGCATTTT	CASSLNNNQPQHF
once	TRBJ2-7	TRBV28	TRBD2	TGTGCCAGCAGAGAATTCTCTAGCGGGAATTTCTACGAGCAGTACTTC	CASREFSSGNFYEQYF
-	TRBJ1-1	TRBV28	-	TGCGCCAGCAGCACCTACAGATACACTGAAGCTTTCTTT	CASSTYRYTEAFF
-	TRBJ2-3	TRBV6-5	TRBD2	TGTGCCAGCAGTTACTCCGGGGGGTACACAGATACGCAGTATTTT	CASSYSGGYTDTQYF
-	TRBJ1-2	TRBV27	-	TGTGCCAGCAGTTTGAGCGGCTATGGCTACACCTTC	CASSLSGYGYTF
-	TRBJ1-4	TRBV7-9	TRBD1	TGTGCCAGCAGCTTAGTTAGACAGGGGATTGCAACTAATGAAAAACTGTTTTTT	CASSLVRQGIATNEKLFF
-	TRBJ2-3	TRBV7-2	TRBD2	TGTGCCAGCAGCTTAGCGGCCGGGGGAGCGGGACCTCCCACAGATACGCAGTATTTT	CASSLAAGGAGPPTDTQYF
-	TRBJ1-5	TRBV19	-	TGTGCCAGTCACTTACTGGGCAGAGGTCAGCCCCAGCATTTT	CASHLLGRGQPQHF
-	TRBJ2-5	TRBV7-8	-	TGTGCCAGCAGCCCCCGAATAGCAGCGCTACAAGAGACCCAGTACTTC	CASSPRIAALQETQYF
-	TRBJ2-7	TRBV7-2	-	TGTGCCAGCAGCTTAGTACAGGCATACGAGCAGTACTTC	CASSLVQAYEQYF
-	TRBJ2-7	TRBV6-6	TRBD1	TGTGCCAGTTACAGGGGATTCCCCTACGAGCAGTACTTC	CASYRGFPYEQYF
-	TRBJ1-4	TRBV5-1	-	TGCGCCAGCAGCTTGGGCACAGCCGGGTGGGAAAAACTGTTTTTT	CASSLGTAGWEKLFF
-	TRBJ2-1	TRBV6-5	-	TGTGCCAGCAGTTCTCTAGGGGTTCGGTTCTTC	CASSSLGVRFF
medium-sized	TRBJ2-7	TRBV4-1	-	TGCGCCAGCAGCCCTTGGAGGGGGGATTCCTACGAGCAGTACTTC	CASSPWRGDSYEQYF
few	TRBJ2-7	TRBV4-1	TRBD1	TGCGCCAGCAGCCCGAAGGACAGGGTCGACGAGCAGTACTTC	CASSPKDRVDEQYF
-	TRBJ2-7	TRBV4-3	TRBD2	TGCGCCAGCAGCCAAGGTGTAGCGGGGGAGCCCTACGAGCAGTACTTC	CASSQGVAGEPYEQYF
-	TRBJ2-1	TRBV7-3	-	TGTGCCAGCAGCAGGCCTGGGGGGGCGGATGAGCAGTTCTTC	CASSRPGGADEQFF
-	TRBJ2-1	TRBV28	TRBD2	TGTGCCAGCAGTACCCCTAGCGGAGGCCCCTACAATGAGCAGTTCTTC	CASSTPSGGPYNEQFF
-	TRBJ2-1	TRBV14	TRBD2	TGTGCCAGCAGCCCGACTAGCGGGAGGCCCGAGCAGTTCTTC	CASSPTSGRPEQFF
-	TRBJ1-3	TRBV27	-	TGTGCCAGCAGTTTATCGGGGTCTGGAAACACCATATATTTT	CASSLSGSGNTIYF
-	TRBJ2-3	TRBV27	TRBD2	TGTGCCAGCAGTCGAGCGGCTAGCGGGATGGCCTCGGATACGCAGTATTTT	CASSRAASGMASDTQYF
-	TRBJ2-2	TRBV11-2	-	TGTGCCAGCAGCTTGGCCTACACAGGGGAGCTGTTTTTT	CASSLAYTGELFF
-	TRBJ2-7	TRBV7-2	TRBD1	TGTGCCAGCAGCTCAAAACAGGGGGCGGTCCGCGAGCAGTACTTC	CASSSKQGAVREQYF
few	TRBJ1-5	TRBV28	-	TGTGCCAGCAGTTTGGGGCCAGGGTCTCAGCCCCAGCATTTT	CASSLGPGSQPQHF
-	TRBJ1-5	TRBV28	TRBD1	TGTGCCAGCAGTTTGGCAGGGGGGCTTCAGCCCCAGCATTTT	CASSLAGGLQPQHF
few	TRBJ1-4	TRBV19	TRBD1	TGTGCCAGTAGTGGGGGACAGGGGCGCGGTGAAAAACTGTTTTTT	CASSGGQGRGEKLFF
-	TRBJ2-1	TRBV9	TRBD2	TGTGCCAGCAGCGTAGTTGAACTAGCGGTTTACAATGAGCAGTTCTTC	CASSVVELAVYNEQFF
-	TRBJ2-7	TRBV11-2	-	TGTGCCAGCAGCTTGGACGTTTCCTACGAGCAGTACTTC	CASSLDVSYEQYF
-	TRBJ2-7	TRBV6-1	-	TGTGCCAGCAGTGAAGCACAAGGATCTCGCTCCGAGCAGTACTTC	CASSEAQGSRSEQYF
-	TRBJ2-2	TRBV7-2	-	TGTGCCAGCAGCTTAAGTGGATTTAACACCGGGGAGCTGTTTTTT	CASSLSGFNTGELFF
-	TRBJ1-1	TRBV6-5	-	TGTGCCAGCAGAAGGGTTGGCACTGAAGCTTTCTTT	CASRRVGTEAFF
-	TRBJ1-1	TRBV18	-	TGTGCCAGCTCACCACAGGGGCACGGGAACACTGAAGCTTTCTTT	CASSPQGHGNTEAFF
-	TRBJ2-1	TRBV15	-	TGTGCCACCAGCAGAGAGGGTGGCGAGCAGTTCTTC	CATSREGGEQFF
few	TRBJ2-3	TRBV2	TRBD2	TGTGCCAGCACCATATCCCTCATATTAGCGGGAGGATCAGATACGCAGTATTTT	CASTISLILAGGSDTQYF
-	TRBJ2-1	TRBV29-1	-	TGCAGCGTTGAGATCGGGGATTCCTACAATGAGCAGTTCTTC	CSVEIGDSYNEQFF
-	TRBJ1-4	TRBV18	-	TGTGCCAGCTCACTCAGACGGACTAATGAAAAACTGTTTTTT	CASSLRRTNEKLFF